The 21 T cell receptor beta chains below were found in one sample sequenced in a study of CD8 T cells in Susac syndrome. An input of 0.5 to 1 ug of RNA was subjected to reverse transcription using random hexamers. TCRdb passed the immunoSEQ multiplex PCR reads through MiXCR, listing each CDR3 protein once. The data hold about 200,000 distinct CDR3 sequences, with 95% observed a single time. Sequences were obtained from CD4+ T cells from PBMCs. The receptors derive from a human donor with multiple sclerosis.

The chain couples TRBV3-1 to TRBJ1-1; 8 bases fit TRBD1. The CDR3 has 15 residues. Germline lookup yields CDR1 LGHDT and CDR2 YNNKEL (reference sequence). The junction had 1 base not matched to a gene; V was cut back by 1 base and J by 0 bases. The CDR3 DNA sequence: TGTGCCAGCAGCCAAGGGACAGGGTTGAACACTGAAGCTTTCTTT. This translates into CASSQGTGLNTEAFF. The variable domain in full, with the rest retrieved from reference TRBV3-1 and TRBJ1-1, is DTAVSQTPKYLVTQMGNDKSIKCEQNLGHDTMYWYKQDSKKFLKIMFSYNNKELIINETVPNRFSPKSPDKAHLNLHINSLELGDSAVYFCASSQGTGLNTEAFFGQGTRLTVV.

The table lists this clonotype with a count of one. The gene calls are TRBV20-1 and TRBJ1-1; D uncertain. Deletions cut 3 bases from V and 1 base from J, with 9 bases between. The CDR3 consists of 13 residues. Per the germline V gene, CDR1 is DFQATT and CDR2 is SNEGSKA (reference sequence). CDR3 nucleotides: TGCAGTGCTAGTGAACAGTGGAACACTGAAGCTTTCTTT. Translation gives CSASEQWNTEAFF.

The rearrangement joins TRBV9 to TRBJ2-5, with D possibly matching TRBD2 (5 bases). Germline CDR1 is SGDLS and CDR2 is YYNGEE. Trimming cost V 1 base and J 4 bases, with 11 bases left between them. The CDR3 sequence is 14 residues long. Here the CDR3 DNA reads TGTGCCAGCAGCGTACTAGCTGCTCGAGAGACCCAGTACTTC. Translating gives CASSVLAARETQYF.

The J gene is TRBJ2-2, the V gene TRBV5-1, with no clear D. The ends were cut back, 7 bases at V and 1 base at J, with 11 bases in the middle. CDR3 length: 14 amino acids. Germline values: CDR1 SGHRS, CDR2 YFSETQ. This chain's CDR3 is CASAKSGNTGELFF. In DNA, the CDR3 is TGCGCCAGCGCCAAGTCAGGGAACACCGGGGAGCTGTTTTTT.

V and J are TRBV5-1 and TRBJ2-5; D possibly corresponds to TRBD2 (5 bases). Trimming cost V 3 bases and J 1 base, with 10 bases left between them. The germline gives CDR1 SGHRS, CDR2 YFSETQ. The CDR3 contains 14 residues. The DNA of the CDR3 is TGCGCCAGCAGCTCCCAGCGGACCCAAGAGACCCAGTACTTC. Protein sequence: CASSSQRTQETQYF.

As DNA, the CDR3 is TGTGCCAGCAGCGTCCGGGACATTCTCAGGGAGACCCAGTACTTC. Translated, it gives CASSVRDILRETQYF. This chain connects TRBV6-2 or TRBV6-3 to TRBJ2-5; TRBD1 is a possible D gene (6 bases). CDR3 length equals 15 residues. V was trimmed by 6 bases and J by 5 bases, leaving 19 bases between them. The germline V gene has CDR1 MNHEY and CDR2 SVGEGT.

The chain recombines TRBV29-1 with TRBJ2-2; D unresolved. The V end was cut by 4 bases, the J end by 5 bases, with 11 bases between. This CDR3 has 13 amino acids. Germline CDR1 reads SQVTM; CDR2 reads ANQGSEA. The CDR3 protein is CSVVRFGTGELFF. CDR3 sequence (DNA): TGCAGCGTTGTGAGGTTCGGAACCGGGGAGCTGTTTTTT.

The chain uses TRBV29-1 and TRBJ1-1, with 10 bases that match TRBD1. After removal of 4 bases from V and 0 bases from J, the junction contained 5 bases not matched to a gene. The CDR3 extends over 15 amino acids. CDR1 is SQVTM and CDR2 is ANQGSEA in the germline V gene. The CDR3 loop reads CSVVGTGAVNTEAFF. CDR3 coding DNA: TGCAGCGTTGTTGGGACAGGGGCGGTGAACACTGAAGCTTTCTTT.

This chain links TRBV30 with TRBJ1-2, with D unclear. V lost 4 bases and J lost 5, with 14 bases in between. Germline V gene lookup returns CDR1 GTSNPN and CDR2 SVGIG (reference sequence). This CDR3 has 13 amino acids. The CDR3 loop is CAWKGQAEYGYTF. DNA for the CDR3: TGTGCCTGGAAAGGCCAGGCTGAATATGGCTACACCTTC. The whole variable domain, filled in from reference TRBV30 and TRBJ1-2, reads SQTIHQWPATLVQPVGSPLSLECTVEGTSNPNLYWYRQAAGRGLQLLFYSVGIGQISSEVPQNLSASRPQDRQFILSSKKLLLSDSGFYLCAWKGQAEYGYTFGSGTRLTVV.

The rearrangement links TRBV5-1 to TRBJ1-1; D is perhaps TRBD1 (5 bases). The CDR3 runs 15 residues. V was trimmed by 0 bases and J by 1 base, leaving 10 bases between them. Germline V CDR1 and CDR2: SGHRS, YFSETQ. The CDR3 reads CASSLAARANTEAFF. CDR3 bases: TGCGCCAGCAGCTTGGCGGCCAGGGCGAACACTGAAGCTTTCTTT. The full variable domain, completed using reference TRBV5-1 and TRBJ1-1, is KAGVTQTPRYLIKTRGQQVTLSCSPISGHRSVSWYQQTPGQGLQFLFEYFSETQRNKGNFPGRFSGRQFSNSRSEMNVSTLELGDSALYLCASSLAARANTEAFFGQGTRLTVV.

The rearrangement joins TRBV20-1 to TRBJ2-6; 7 bases match TRBD2. This CDR3 region has 15 residues. The germline V gene encodes CDR1 DFQATT and CDR2 SNEGSKA (reference sequence). After removal of 6 bases from V and 2 bases from J, the junction contained 7 bases not matched to a gene. The CDR3 sequence: CSAYPGRAGANVLTF. The CDR3 DNA sequence: TGCAGTGCCTACCCGGGGAGGGCTGGGGCCAACGTCCTGACTTTC.

In nucleotides, the CDR3 is TGTGCCAGCAGTCGTACACCGGGAGGTGAAGCTTTCTTT. It specifies CASSRTPGGEAFF. The V call is TRBV14, the J call TRBJ1-1; D ambiguous. The CDR3 spans 13 residues. The V and J ends lost 6 bases and 7 bases respectively, with 15 bases between them. Per the germline V gene, CDR1 is SGHDN and CDR2 is FVKESK.

The chain couples TRBV11-2 to TRBJ2-5, with 10 bases identical to TRBD2. The CDR3 loop spans 15 amino acids. Trimming cost V 5 bases and J 4 bases; bases outside gene matches: 7. Per the germline V gene, CDR1 is SGHAT and CDR2 is FQNNGV. CDR3 nucleotide sequence: TGTGCCAGCAGCCCCAGCGGGGGGGCCGTAGAGACCCAGTACTTC. Residues: CASSPSGGAVETQYF.

The rearrangement links TRBV30 to TRBJ2-6; D is unresolved. This CDR3 is built from 14 residues. Germline-derived CDR1 and CDR2 are GTSNPN and SVGIG (reference sequence). Trimming removed 2 bases at V and 0 bases at J, with 5 bases between. CDR3 residues: CAWSPVSGANVLTF. The CDR3 DNA sequence: TGTGCCTGGAGTCCCGTCTCTGGGGCCAACGTCCTGACTTTC.

The rearrangement links TRBV20-1 to TRBJ2-4, with D perhaps matching TRBD1 (6 bases). In germline, CDR1 is DFQATT, CDR2 SNEGSKA (reference sequence). The CDR3 covers 14 residues. Trimming took off 4 bases at V and 1 base at J, with 11 bases between the two ends. The chain's CDR3 is CSAKEGQAKNIQYF. In DNA form, the CDR3 reads TGCAGTGCTAAGGAAGGACAGGCCAAAAACATTCAGTACTTC.

The chain employs TRBV5-1 and TRBJ2-3, with 12 bases matching TRBD2. Looked up from germline, CDR1 is SGHRS and CDR2 is YFSETQ. Germline trimming cut 2 bases from V and 2 bases from J; bases unmatched to any gene: 3. The CDR3 is made up of 16 amino acids. Here the CDR3 DNA reads TGCGCCAGCAGCTTCGGGACTAGCGGGTTCACAGATACGCAGTATTTT. Protein sequence: CASSFGTSGFTDTQYF.

The CDR3 is CARRGRNNSPLHF. CDR3 sequence (DNA): TGTGCCCGCCGGGGCCGGAATAATTCACCCCTCCACTTT. The V gene is TRBV30, the J gene TRBJ1-6; D possibly corresponds to TRBD1 (5 bases). The germline gives CDR1 GTSNPN, CDR2 SVGIG (reference sequence). V lost 8 bases and J 5 bases, leaving 13 bases between the germline ends. The CDR3 totals 13 residues.

The chain uses TRBV7-9 and TRBJ2-5; D possibly corresponds to TRBD2 (5 bases). The V gene lost 4 bases and the J gene lost 5 bases, with 17 bases spanning the gap. The CDR3 loop spans 15 amino acids. Germline assignment: CDR1 SEHNR and CDR2 FQNEAQ (reference sequence). CDR3 sequence (DNA): TGTGCCAGCAGCTACCTACCCGTGGGCGGGGAGACCCAGTACTTC. This encodes CASSYLPVGGETQYF.

The V call is TRBV24-1, the J call TRBJ2-1; D is unresolved. Germline V gives CDR1 KGHDR, CDR2 SFDVKD. The CDR3 length is 13 residues. V was cut by 2 bases and J by 9 bases, with 10 bases left in between. CDR3 in DNA: TGTGCCACCAGTGATTCGCTACTCCCTGAGCAGTTCTTC. Residues: CATSDSLLPEQFF.

J is TRBJ1-2 and V is TRBV29-1; unclear D gene. This CDR3 spans 14 amino acids. Trimming took off 1 base at V and 0 bases at J, with 9 bases between the two ends. Germline lookup yields CDR1 SQVTM and CDR2 ANQGSEA. The CDR3 bases are TGCAGCGTTGAAGTACCCAGAGCTAACTATGGCTACACCTTC. This codes for CSVEVPRANYGYTF.

The rearrangement links TRBV6-6 to TRBJ1-6; TRBD1 is a possible D gene (5 bases). The CDR3 is 15 residues long. Germline-derived CDR1 and CDR2 are MNHNY and SVGAGI (reference sequence). Trimming pared 5 bases from V and 6 bases from J, leaving 14 bases between. CDR3 coding DNA: TGTGCCAGCAGTACCCGGCAGGGAGCTAATTCACCCCTCCACTTT. Its translation is CASSTRQGANSPLHF.